Listed here is a single T cell receptor (beta chain). TCRdb's copy holds only in-frame clones and misses some; the assay was immunoSEQ multiplex PCR. The sample includes around 250,000 clones, roughly four fifths of them seen just once. This record comes from a study of blood T cell repertoires in COVID-19. Per the germline V gene, CDR1 is KGHSH and CDR2 is LQKENI. Trimming shortened V by 1 base and J by 6 bases, and 11 bases separated the two germline ends. The CDR3 runs to 14 residues. This sequence was found in a man younger than 45 with acute COVID-19. V gene TRBV18 combines with J gene TRBJ2-3, with D tentatively TRBD1 (5 bases). The sample was PBMCs or T cells enriched from blood (not recorded which). In DNA, the CDR3 is TGTGCCAGCTCACCACTCCCAAAGGGGGATACGCAGTATTTT. The encoded protein is CASSPLPKGDTQYF.